The 4 T cell receptor beta chains below all came from one sample that was sequenced in a study of HIV-infected patients and healthy controls. The repertoire came from unfractionated whole blood and reflected all unsorted peripheral T cells. Reverse transcription used around 480 ng RNA and constant-region primers for alpha and beta. Each of the alpha and beta chains got its own library through chain-specific third strand synthesis with indices. TCRdb redid the calling of the 5' RACE reads with MiXCR, one entry per CDR3 protein. The repertoire holds some 13,000 distinct CDR3 sequences, with around 9.9% as singletons. Sequencing used blood. The source of these receptors is an adult in good health.

In this sample, this clonotype is medium-sized (0.01 to 0.1%). The chain has TRBV7-2 and TRBJ1-1; D not resolved. Germline V gene lookup returns CDR1 SGHTA and CDR2 FQGNSA. The V end was cut by 5 bases, the J end by 1 base, with 8 bases between. The CDR3 is 13 amino acids. The CDR3 nucleotides read TGTGCCAGCAGCCCAGGAGGGAACACTGAAGCTTTCTTT. Its translation: CASSPGGNTEAFF.

The sample holds many counts of this clonotype. The rearrangement uses TRBV20-1 and TRBJ2-3; D may be TRBD2 (5 bases). V was pared by 5 bases and J by 3 bases, with 18 bases between. CDR3 length equals 15 residues. Germline V gives CDR1 DFQATT, CDR2 SNEGSKA (reference sequence). In DNA form, the CDR3 reads TGCAGTGCTGTCAGAGGGCATGATGTGACAGATACGCAGTATTTT. Protein: CSAVRGHDVTDTQYF.

This chain uses TRBV5-1 with TRBJ1-1, with 8 bases lining up with TRBD1. V shed 0 bases, J shed 4 bases, and the junction held 5 bases outside the gene matches. Germline CDR1 and CDR2: SGHRS and YFSETQ. This CDR3 is 15 amino acids long. The CDR3 loop is CASSLEPGTGTEAFF. The CDR3 nucleotides read TGCGCCAGCAGCTTGGAACCCGGGACAGGCACTGAAGCTTTCTTT.

This clonotype was found many times. The chain joins TRBV25-1 to TRBJ2-7, with 14 bases fitting TRBD2. CDR1 is MGHDK, CDR2 SYGVNS, per germline. The CDR3 length is 15 residues. J lost 4 bases, V lost 4 bases, and 3 bases had no gene match. Here the CDR3 DNA reads TGTGCCAGCAGTGTGACTAGCGGGAGGGCATACGAGCAGTACTTC. Its translation: CASSVTSGRAYEQYF.